This is a list of T cell receptor beta chains from one sample in a study of neoadjuvant anti-PD-1 for oral cavity cancer. The method was immunoSEQ multiplex PCR; TCRdb's version includes in-frame clones alone and lacks a portion of them. The sample includes around 35,000 clones, 35% to 40% of them seen just once. The material was tumor tissue, obtained after nivolumab (anti-PD-1) treatment. The receptors were gathered from a person aged 40 to 85 with oral cavity squamous cell carcinoma. Both conserved end residues are trimmed from each CDR3. The order of the fields is V gene, clone size, J gene, CDR3 protein. Expanded clones are given a class, and other clones once, few, many or no size at all.

v_gene: TRBV6-5
abundance: -
j_gene: TRBJ1-2
CDR3aa: ASRAGFYGYT

v_gene: TRBV30
abundance: few
j_gene: TRBJ2-1
CDR3aa: AWIGGPAYNEQF

v_gene: TRBV15
abundance: few
j_gene: TRBJ1-5
CDR3aa: ATSREGQGGEPQH

v_gene: TRBV2
abundance: -
j_gene: TRBJ2-1
CDR3aa: ASTISAGEYNEQF

v_gene: TRBV9
abundance: -
j_gene: TRBJ2-7
CDR3aa: ASSVMWEQY

v_gene: TRBV29-1
abundance: few
j_gene: TRBJ1-1
CDR3aa: SVGQGYYAF

v_gene: TRBV6-5
abundance: few
j_gene: TRBJ2-2
CDR3aa: ASSYGRELF

v_gene: TRBV29-1
abundance: many
j_gene: TRBJ2-4
CDR3aa: SVEVPGVNKNIQY

v_gene: TRBV4-2
abundance: few
j_gene: TRBJ2-2
CDR3aa: ASSQLGGGATGELF

v_gene: TRBV28
abundance: -
j_gene: TRBJ1-2
CDR3aa: ASSPTQGVLGYT

v_gene: TRBV7-9
abundance: few
j_gene: TRBJ1-2
CDR3aa: ASSRETFANYGYT

v_gene: TRBV19
abundance: few
j_gene: TRBJ1-2
CDR3aa: ASTRGIVNGYT

v_gene: TRBV2
abundance: -
j_gene: TRBJ2-5
CDR3aa: ASTWRDREETQY

v_gene: TRBV7-9
abundance: -
j_gene: TRBJ2-7
CDR3aa: ASSSYSGQGYEQY

v_gene: TRBV7-3
abundance: few
j_gene: TRBJ2-3
CDR3aa: ASSLGREDTQY

v_gene: TRBV6-5
abundance: -
j_gene: TRBJ1-2
CDR3aa: ASKGNRGYGYT

v_gene: TRBV21-1
abundance: few
j_gene: TRBJ2-1
CDR3aa: ASSKEQGIRF

v_gene: TRBV29-1
abundance: once
j_gene: TRBJ2-2
CDR3aa: SVEGPDTGELF

v_gene: TRBV27
abundance: -
j_gene: TRBJ1-4
CDR3aa: ASRESGRNEKLF

v_gene: TRBV6-4
abundance: few
j_gene: TRBJ2-2
CDR3aa: ASSEGPHAGELF

v_gene: TRBV23-1
abundance: -
j_gene: TRBJ1-4
CDR3aa: ASSQSRGTATTNEKLF

v_gene: TRBV4-1
abundance: few
j_gene: TRBJ2-7
CDR3aa: ASSQGLGASTYEQY

v_gene: TRBV19
abundance: -
j_gene: TRBJ2-6
CDR3aa: ASSRDGISSGANVLT

v_gene: TRBV28
abundance: -
j_gene: TRBJ2-1
CDR3aa: ASSIGGMRGGQF

v_gene: TRBV4-1
abundance: -
j_gene: TRBJ2-1
CDR3aa: ASSPRTGAYNEQF

v_gene: TRBV28
abundance: -
j_gene: TRBJ2-1
CDR3aa: ATRGTGYNEQF

v_gene: TRBV14
abundance: -
j_gene: TRBJ2-7
CDR3aa: ASSLTGGYEQY